This entry lists 21 T cell receptor beta chains sequenced from one sample in a study of blood T cell repertoires in COVID-19 (TCRdb year 2020). The protocol used for the library was the immunoSEQ multiplex PCR assay. This is the immuneACCESS table as TCRdb keeps it, with only in-frame sequences that have V and J called. A part of the clones is gone; compared with another copy, unresolved V genes explain less than half, and the rest is unexplained. This sample comprises 150,000 to 200,000 clones, about 85% of them detected only once. Roughly 21% of the sample comes from the top ten. Material: peripheral blood. All receptors derive from a man aged 60-69 years with active or convalescent COVID-19.

The chain's CDR3 is CASTQELSLGYGYTF. The CDR3 coding sequence is TGTGCCAGCACACAGGAACTATCCTTAGGCTATGGCTACACCTTC. The chain has TRBV2 and TRBJ1-2; the D gene is possibly TRBD1 (5 bases). Germline CDR1 is SNHLY and CDR2 is FYNNEI. V dropped 7 bases and J dropped 4 bases, with 19 bases sitting between them. The CDR3 sequence is 15 residues long.

The V gene is TRBV4-1, the J gene TRBJ2-5; tentative D call: TRBD2 (6 bases). V lost 3 bases, J lost 3 bases, and 20 bases lay in between. CDR1 and CDR2 from the germline V gene are MGHRA and YSYEKL. This CDR3 is built from 17 residues. CDR3 sequence: CASSHSPFLGGKETQYF. DNA for the CDR3: TGCGCCAGCAGCCACTCGCCGTTCTTGGGGGGAAAAGAGACCCAGTACTTC.

The rearrangement joins TRBV2 to TRBJ2-5; possible D gene TRBD1, 5 bases. This CDR3 contains 13 residues. Germline V gives CDR1 SNHLY, CDR2 FYNNEI. Trimming left V 1 base short and J 2 bases short, with 5 bases between. The CDR3 nucleotides are TGTGCCAGCAGTGAAGACAGGCAAGAGACCCAGTACTTC. Its protein is CASSEDRQETQYF. Full variable domain (remainder filled in from reference TRBV2 and TRBJ2-5): EPEVTQTPSHQVTQMGQEVILRCVPISNHLYFYWYRQILGQKVEFLVSFYNNEISEKSEIFDDQFSVERPDGSNFTLKIRSTKLEDSAMYFCASSEDRQETQYFGPGTRLLVL.

The chain is built from TRBV5-1 and TRBJ2-1; 15 positions match TRBD2. Germline V gene data show CDR1 as SGHRS and CDR2 as YFSETQ. With 2 bases clipped from V and 5 bases from J, the junction kept 8 bases outside the gene matches. The CDR3 loop spans 18 amino acids. The CDR3 DNA is TGCGCCAGCAGCTTTGGGAGGACTAGCGGGGGGGCCAACAATGAGCAGTTCTTC. Protein product: CASSFGRTSGGANNEQFF.

The chain uses TRBV15 and TRBJ1-4; possibly TRBD1 for D (6 bases). The CDR3 has 16 amino acids. Trimming took 0 bases from V and 6 from J, leaving 14 bases between them. From germline, CDR1 is LNHNV and CDR2 YYDKDF (reference sequence). CDR3 sequence: CATSRDYLGGDEKLFF. The CDR3 DNA reads as TGTGCCACCAGCAGAGATTACTTAGGGGGGGATGAAAAACTGTTTTTT.

The chain recombines TRBV6-5 with TRBJ2-6; perhaps TRBD1 as D (6 bases). The germline V gene has CDR1 MNHEY and CDR2 SVGAGI. V lost 8 bases and J lost 0, with 8 bases in between. The CDR3 contains 14 residues. CDR3 bases: TGTGCCAGCTACAGGGACTCTGGGGCCAACGTCCTGACTTTC. Its translation is CASYRDSGANVLTF.

The rearrangement uses TRBV5-4 and TRBJ2-6; a possible D gene is TRBD2 (6 bases). Per germline, CDR1 SGHNT and CDR2 YYREEE (reference sequence). There are 19 residues in the CDR3. V shed 4 bases and J shed 0 bases, with 20 bases lying between them. The CDR3 loop reads CASSAGGAGTLSGANVLTF. The CDR3 DNA is TGTGCCAGCAGCGCCGGAGGGGCAGGGACCCTCTCTGGGGCCAACGTCCTGACTTTC.

The chain joins TRBV5-1 to TRBJ2-5, with 8 bases aligning to TRBD1. The CDR3 covers 15 residues. The V segment lost 2 bases and the J segment 5 bases; nucleotides outside the gene matches: 8. CDR1 and CDR2 from the germline V gene are SGHRS and YFSETQ. This CDR3 is CASSFPGGAGETQYF. In DNA form, the CDR3 reads TGCGCCAGCAGCTTCCCAGGGGGCGCGGGGGAGACCCAGTACTTC.

V gene TRBV5-4 combines with J gene TRBJ1-1; 8 bases map to TRBD1. The junction had 7 bases not matched to a gene; V was cut back by 4 bases and J by 11 bases. This CDR3 contains 12 residues. CDR1 and CDR2 (germline): SGHNT, YYREEE (reference sequence). For the CDR3, the DNA is TGTGCCAGCAGCACTACCAGGGGGCAGGCTTTCTTT. This translates into CASSTTRGQAFF. The whole variable domain, remainder taken from reference TRBV5-4 and TRBJ1-1, is ETGVTQSPTHLIKTRGQQVTLRCSSQSGHNTVSWYQQALGQGPQFIFQYYREEENGRGNFPPRFSGLQFPNYSSELNVNALELDDSALYLCASSTTRGQAFFGQGTRLTVV.

The rearrangement uses TRBV7-9 and TRBJ2-1, with 10 bases identical to TRBD2. V lost 5 bases, J lost 5 bases, and 15 bases stayed unmatched. The CDR3 totals 18 residues. Germline V gene lookup returns CDR1 SEHNR and CDR2 FQNEAQ (reference sequence). The CDR3 reads CASSPTSGQSIPHNEQFF. The CDR3 nucleotides are TGTGCCAGCAGCCCGACTAGCGGGCAAAGCATCCCCCACAATGAGCAGTTCTTC. The variable domain in full, with the rest retrieved from reference TRBV7-9 and TRBJ2-1, is DTGVSQNPRHKITKRGQNVTFRCDPISEHNRLYWYRQTLGQGPEFLTYFQNEAQLEKSRLLSDRFSAERPKGSFSTLEIQRTEQGDSAMYLCASSPTSGQSIPHNEQFFGPGTRLTVL.

This chain links TRBV6-2 or TRBV6-3 with TRBJ1-6; the D gene is possibly TRBD1 (5 bases). Germline V CDR1 and CDR2: MNHEY, SVGEGT. The CDR3 loop spans 15 amino acids. Trimming took off 0 bases at V and 7 bases at J, with 10 bases between the two ends. CDR3 DNA sequence: TGTGCCAGCAGTTACTCGACAGCGAGGAATTCACCCCTCCACTTT. Translation gives CASSYSTARNSPLHF.

The chain links TRBV6-5 to TRBJ1-2; D is possibly TRBD1 (6 bases). The CDR3 covers 14 residues. Germline V CDR1 and CDR2: MNHEY, SVGAGI. Trimming left V 0 bases short and J 8 bases short, with 13 bases between. The CDR3 loop reads CASSYSVRTVGYTF. DNA for the CDR3: TGTGCCAGCAGTTACTCCGTCCGGACAGTGGGCTACACCTTC.

The chain uses TRBV2 and TRBJ2-1, with D hard to call. Trimming shortened V by 8 bases and J by 8 bases, and 10 bases separated the two germline ends. In germline, CDR1 is SNHLY, CDR2 FYNNEI. The CDR3 consists of 11 residues. CDR3 sequence: CASRRGYEQFF. CDR3 DNA: TGTGCCAGCCGGAGAGGCTATGAGCAGTTCTTC. Drawing the rest from reference TRBV2 and TRBJ2-1, the complete variable domain is EPEVTQTPSHQVTQMGQEVILRCVPISNHLYFYWYRQILGQKVEFLVSFYNNEISEKSEIFDDQFSVERPDGSNFTLKIRSTKLEDSAMYFCASRRGYEQFFGPGTRLTVL.

This sequence joins TRBV24-1 and TRBJ1-2, with D unclear. Germline loops: CDR1 KGHDR, CDR2 SFDVKD. The V and J ends lost 1 base and 6 bases respectively, with 2 bases between them. This CDR3 comprises 11 residues. Here the CDR3 reads CATSDFNGYTF. CDR3 DNA: TGTGCCACCAGTGATTTTAATGGCTACACCTTC.

CDR3 sequence: CASSRQLETQYF. The CDR3 nucleotides are TGTGCCAGCAGCAGACAGTTAGAGACCCAGTACTTC. The genes are TRBV3-1 (or the pseudogene TRBV3-2) and TRBJ2-5, with D possibly TRBD1 on 5 matching bases. V was pared by 5 bases and J by 4 bases, with 8 bases between. Germline V gene sequence: CDR1 LGHDT, CDR2 YNNKEL (reference sequence). The CDR3 runs to 12 residues.

The V gene is TRBV2, the J gene TRBJ1-3; D is unresolved. Trimming shortened V by 4 bases and J by 2 bases, and 15 bases separated the two germline ends. CDR1 and CDR2 from the germline V gene are SNHLY and FYNNEI. The CDR3 loop spans 16 amino acids. DNA for the CDR3: TGTGCCAGCAGTGTAGAGGGCGCGGGTACTGGAAACACCATATATTTT. Protein product: CASSVEGAGTGNTIYF.

J is TRBJ2-5 and V is TRBV5-6; 8 nucleotides match TRBD1. Per germline, CDR1 SGHDT and CDR2 YYEEEE. Trimming took 1 base from V and 5 from J; bases not matched to a gene: 4. The CDR3 has 14 amino acids. The CDR3 DNA follows: TGTGCCAGCAGCTTGCAGGGGGCCGGGGAGACCCAGTACTTC. Translation: CASSLQGAGETQYF.

CDR3 loop: CASNGRAGGYTF. The CDR3 DNA is TGTGCCAGTAATGGCAGGGCCGGGGGCTACACCTTC. J is TRBJ1-2 and V is TRBV19; tentatively, D is TRBD1 (5 bases). Germline values: CDR1 LNHDA, CDR2 SQIVND (reference sequence). The CDR3 extends over 12 amino acids. The V gene lost 7 bases and the J gene lost 8 bases, with 14 bases spanning the gap. Full variable domain (outside the CDR3, taken from reference TRBV19 and TRBJ1-2): DGGITQSPKYLFRKEGQNVTLSCEQNLNHDAMYWYRQDPGQGLRLIYYSQIVNDFQKGDIAEGYSVSREKKESFPLTVTSAQKNPTAFYLCASNGRAGGYTFGSGTRLTVV.

The chain joins TRBV11-2 to TRBJ1-1; 9 bases fit TRBD1. Germline assignment: CDR1 SGHAT and CDR2 FQNNGV. V lost 1 base to trimming and J lost 6 bases; unmatched junction nucleotides: 6. The CDR3 extends over 15 amino acids. CDR3 sequence reads: CASSLGGTGWSEAFF. CDR3 bases: TGTGCCAGCAGCTTAGGTGGGACAGGGTGGTCTGAAGCTTTCTTT.

This chain connects TRBV19 to TRBJ2-3; a weak D match, TRBD2 (6 bases). CDR3 length: 13 residues. From germline, CDR1 is LNHDA and CDR2 SQIVND (reference sequence). Trimming cost V 3 bases and J 3 bases, with 7 bases left between them. This CDR3 is CASSIAGTDTQYF. The CDR3 region has the DNA TGTGCCAGTAGTATCGCGGGGACAGATACGCAGTATTTT.

The chain employs TRBV2 and TRBJ1-1; perhaps TRBD1 as D (5 bases). This CDR3 comprises 13 residues. V was pared by 6 bases and J by 6 bases, with 14 bases between. Germline V gene sequence: CDR1 SNHLY, CDR2 FYNNEI. CDR3 region: CASSADSYSEAFF. The CDR3 nucleotides are TGTGCCAGCAGCGCCGACAGCTACTCTGAAGCTTTCTTT.